This T cell receptor (beta chain) emerged from a study of OX40 agonist ivuxolimab in advanced cancers. At the level of the study: Each patient was given ivuxolimab into a vein every 2 weeks, at 0.01 to 10 mg/kg.

Points on this clone: No antigen is known for it.

Systemic immunosuppression or a history of autoimmune disease excluded patients. CDR3 length equals 15 residues. Per germline, CDR1 LGHNA and CDR2 YSLEER. The V segment lost 1 base and the J segment 4 bases; nucleotides outside the gene matches: 7. Notes on the study in general: Still undetermined is the antigen specificity of the expanded peripheral T cells.

Here immunoSEQ multiplex PCR was the method, and the copy in TCRdb shows in-frame clones only, minus some. Of roughly 72,000 clones in the sample, around 94% were seen once. Here the sequenced sample was CD4+ or CD8+ T cells sorted from blood, taken in a trial of the OX40 agonist ivuxolimab. This chain uses TRBV4-3 with TRBJ2-7; TRBD2 matches at 7 bases. This TCR derives from an adult with an advanced solid tumor such as melanoma, head and neck, liver or kidney cancer. The CDR3, as DNA: TGCGCCAGCAGCCAAGGGGAAGCGGGGAGATACGAGCAGTACTTC. It codes for CASSQGEAGRYEQYF.